This TCR beta chain was recovered during a study of shared clonotypes between healthy human individuals. Data came from immunoSEQ multiplex PCR; TCRdb stores just in-frame clones and leaves some out. The repertoire holds about a million clones, about 80% seen once, with roughly 1.4% in the top ten. Germline CDR1 reads LNHNV; CDR2 reads YYDKDF (reference sequence). This CDR3 spans 14 amino acids. V was pared by 1 base and J by 4 bases, with 10 bases between. This chain connects TRBV15 to TRBJ2-5; D gene unclear. The receptor comes from a young man in good health. The sequenced material came from memory CD4+ T cells sorted from blood. Stated subset: CD45RA-negative fraction. CDR3 sequence (DNA): TGTGCCACCAGCAGAGCTGGCCAGATAGAGACCCAGTACTTC. The encoded protein is CATSRAGQIETQYF.